The 24 T cell receptor beta chains below come from one sample, sequenced in a study of Graves' ophthalmopathy and Graves' hyperthyroidism. Researchers took RNA transcripts and amplified TCR beta CDR3 regions from them. HTBI primers served in a first-round RT-PCR, which a second-round multiplex PCR followed. TCRdb processed the multiplex PCR reads anew with MiXCR; each CDR3 protein has one entry. The table records about 740,000 distinct CDR3 sequences, roughly two fifths of them present only once. Specimen: peripheral blood. The receptors were gathered from an adult man with Graves' ophthalmopathy.

A note on this clonotype: One end of the junction does not line up with germline, which may come from a read error. The chain employs TRBV7-2 and TRBJ1-2, with 9 positions matching TRBD1. The CDR3 loop spans 15 amino acids. From germline, CDR1 is SGHTA and CDR2 FQGNSA. The CDR3 protein is CASSSRTGANYGYTF. The CDR3 DNA is TGCGCCAGCAGCTCTCGGACAGGGGCTAACTATGGCTACACCTTC.

The rearrangement joins TRBV10-3 to TRBJ2-3, with TRBD1 matching over 7 bases. Germline loops: CDR1 ENHRY, CDR2 SYGVKD. With V trimmed by 10 bases and J by 1 base, 5 bases remained unmatched. The CDR3 is 13 amino acids. The CDR3 sequence: CATVGTGTDTQYF. CDR3 coding DNA: TGTGCCACCGTGGGGACAGGCACAGATACGCAGTATTTT.

This chain connects TRBV9 to TRBJ2-5, with 7 positions matching TRBD1. From germline, CDR1 is SGDLS and CDR2 YYNGEE. The ends lost 4 bases at V and 5 bases at J; junction bases unmatched: 8. The CDR3 sequence is 14 residues long. The CDR3 DNA sequence: TGTGCCAGCAGCCCGGAAGGGACAGTTGAGACCCAGTACTTC. It yields the protein CASSPEGTVETQYF. Together with reference TRBV9 and TRBJ2-5, the CDR3 gives the full variable domain: DSGVTQTPKHLITATGQRVTLRCSPRSGDLSVYWYQQSLDQGLQFLIQYYNGEERAKGNILERFSAQQFPDLHSELNLSSLELGDSALYFCASSPEGTVETQYFGPGTRLLVL.

The chain recombines TRBV25-1 with TRBJ2-2; 8 positions match TRBD1. The germline gives CDR1 MGHDK, CDR2 SYGVNS. V dropped 5 bases and J dropped 7; count of bases not matched to a gene: 15. CDR3 length: 17 amino acids. CDR3 amino acids: CASSLGAGQGRFGELFF. The CDR3 DNA reads as TGTGCCAGCAGTTTGGGGGCCGGACAGGGACGATTCGGGGAGCTGTTTTTT.

This clonotype has at least ten counts. V and J are TRBV5-1 and TRBJ1-1, with unresolved D. Germline V gene lookup returns CDR1 SGHRS and CDR2 YFSETQ. V gave up 0 bases and J gave up 1 base, with 10 bases separating them. This CDR3 is 15 amino acids long. The CDR3 protein is CASSLAIGSNTEAFF. The DNA of the CDR3 is TGCGCCAGCAGCTTGGCAATAGGGTCGAACACTGAAGCTTTCTTT.

The V and J genes are TRBV14 and TRBJ2-7; TRBD1 matches 8 bases. Unmatched junction bases numbered 7, after V lost 6 bases and J lost 6 bases. CDR1 SGHDN and CDR2 FVKESK come from the germline V gene. This CDR3 has 13 amino acids. CDR3 loop: CASRDRVYSEQYF. The CDR3 DNA reads TGTGCCAGCAGGGACAGGGTGTACTCCGAGCAGTACTTC.

V usage is TRBV25-1 and J usage is TRBJ2-2; D is unclear. CDR3 length: 14 amino acids. Per the germline V gene, CDR1 is MGHDK and CDR2 is SYGVNS. V was pared by 5 bases and J by 7 bases, with 14 bases between. The CDR3 here is CASSQNWAVGELFF. Written as DNA, the CDR3 is TGTGCCAGCAGTCAGAATTGGGCGGTCGGGGAGCTGTTTTTT. The full variable domain, its missing parts supplied by reference TRBV25-1 and TRBJ2-2, is EADIYQTPRYLVIGTGKKITLECSQTMGHDKMYWYQQDPGMELHLIHYSYGVNSTEKGDLSSESTVSRIRTEHFPLTLESARPSHTSQYLCASSQNWAVGELFFGEGSRLTVL.

This clonotype came up once. Being one base from a much bigger clone, this may be a read error. The chain couples TRBV25-1 to TRBJ1-6, with unresolved D. V was shortened by 8 bases and J by 7 bases, with 12 bases between the two germline ends. Germline assignment: CDR1 MGHDK and CDR2 SYGVNS. This CDR3 has 13 residues. This CDR3 reads CASGLTMNSPLHF. The CDR3 DNA is TGTGCCAGCGGGCTAACCATGAATTCACCCCTCCACTTT.

Here the CDR3 reads CSIGTLGSYGYTF. The DNA of the CDR3 is TGCAGCATCGGGACATTGGGCTCCTATGGCTACACCTTC. The gene calls are TRBV29-1 and TRBJ1-2, with a tentative D call TRBD1 (6 bases). CDR1 is SQVTM, CDR2 ANQGSEA, per germline. Between the trimmed V and J ends, which lost 8 bases and 4 bases, there was a span of 17 bases. The CDR3 runs 13 residues.

Ten or more counts support this clonotype. In DNA form, the CDR3 reads TGTGCCAGCAGCTCGGGACAGCCGAACTACGAGCAGTACTTC. It translates to CASSSGQPNYEQYF. The chain uses TRBV10-3 and TRBJ2-7; 7 bases line up with TRBD1. This CDR3 spans 14 amino acids. V dropped 10 bases and J dropped 3; count of bases not matched to a gene: 12. CDR1 and CDR2 from the germline V gene are ENHRY and SYGVKD.

This clonotype was seen a few times. The J gene is TRBJ2-7, the V gene TRBV20-1; D is uncertain. This CDR3 spans 13 amino acids. Germline CDR1 reads DFQATT; CDR2 reads SNEGSKA (reference sequence). Trimming pared 3 bases from V and 0 bases from J, leaving 9 bases between. In nucleotides, the CDR3 is TGCAGTGCTAGCTGGGGAAACTCCTACGAGCAGTACTTC. Protein sequence: CSASWGNSYEQYF.

To note about this clonotype: Its ends do not fully match the called genes, so a read error is possible. The V call is TRBV10-3, the J call TRBJ1-6, with a possible D match to TRBD1 (6 bases). The germline CDR1 and CDR2 sequences are ENHRY and SYGVKD. The length of the CDR3 is 13 residues. CDR3 region: CASSEVRGSPLHF. In nucleotides, the CDR3 is TGTGCCAGCAGTGAAGTCAGGGGATCACCCCTCCACTTT.

This clonotype was counted ten times or more. The V call is TRBV15, the J call TRBJ2-7; TRBD2 aligns across 9 bases. There are 15 residues in the CDR3. From germline, CDR1 is LNHNV and CDR2 YYDKDF (reference sequence). The V gene end was trimmed by 0 bases and the J gene end by 3 bases; junction bases not matched to a gene: 3. The CDR3 sequence: CATSRDLAGIYEQYF. CDR3 DNA: TGTGCCACCAGCAGAGATCTAGCGGGGATCTACGAGCAGTACTTC.

Worth noting for this clonotype: At one of its ends the junction is not consistent with the germline gene, which may arise from a read error. V gene TRBV20-1 combines with J gene TRBJ2-7; D not resolved. This CDR3 region has 15 residues. CDR1 is DFQATT and CDR2 is SNEGSKA in the germline V gene (reference sequence). CDR3 in amino acids: CSASHTGKVSYEQCF. DNA of the CDR3: TGCAGTGCTAGCCATACTGGGAAGGTATCCTACGAGCAGTGCTTC.

The chain employs TRBV24-1 and TRBJ1-5; 10 nucleotides align to TRBD1. Trimming removed 4 bases from V and 7 bases from J; junction bases left unmatched: 3. There are 14 residues in the CDR3. Germline CDR1 is KGHDR and CDR2 is SFDVKD. The CDR3 DNA follows: TGTGCCACCAGTGAGGGGACAGGGGAGCAGCCCCAGCATTTT. This gives the protein CATSEGTGEQPQHF.

Worth noting for this clonotype: A junction boundary mismatches the germline segment, possibly from a read error. The V and J genes are TRBV24-1 and TRBJ1-2; no firm D call. Germline CDR1 KGHDR, CDR2 SFDVKD. The CDR3 has 14 residues. The CDR3 spells CASSYSAGGYGYTF. The DNA for the CDR3 is TGTGCCAGCAGTTACTCGGCAGGCGGCTATGGCTACACCTTC.

The rearrangement joins TRBV7-9 to TRBJ1-2; the match to TRBD1 covers 8 bases. This CDR3 is 17 amino acids long. Unmatched junction bases numbered 15, after V lost 5 bases and J lost 4 bases. The germline CDR1 and CDR2 sequences are SEHNR and FQNEAQ (reference sequence). DNA of the CDR3: TGTGCCAGCAGCCAAGATTCGAGTTGGACAGGGCTCTATGGCTACACCTTC. It encodes CASSQDSSWTGLYGYTF. Full variable domain (missing parts from reference TRBV7-9 and TRBJ1-2): DTGVSQNPRHKITKRGQNVTFRCDPISEHNRLYWYRQTLGQGPEFLTYFQNEAQLEKSRLLSDRFSAERPKGSFSTLEIQRTEQGDSAMYLCASSQDSSWTGLYGYTFGSGTRLTVV.

The chain recombines TRBV7-9 with TRBJ1-3; TRBD1 might be the D (5 bases). The CDR3 consists of 17 residues. V lost 1 base and J lost 2, with 15 bases in between. Germline V gene sequence: CDR1 SEHNR, CDR2 FQNEAQ (reference sequence). DNA of the CDR3: TGTGCCAGCAGCTTAGTGTCCCAGGGCAGCGCTGGAAACACCATATATTTT. Translated: CASSLVSQGSAGNTIYF.

As to this clonotype: A much larger clone differs from this one at a single base, so this may be a read error. This is likely a read error, given that the CDR3 carries no conserved phenylalanine or tryptophan at its end. The V gene is TRBV6-5, the J gene TRBJ2-7; D ambiguous. Germline V gives CDR1 MNHEY, CDR2 SVGAGI. The CDR3 contains 11 residues. V lost 6 bases and J lost 6, with 9 bases in between. CDR3 in DNA: TGTGCCAGCAGCTCCCCCCTCGAGCAGTACCTC. Translation: CASSSPLEQYL.

As regards this clonotype: Its ends do not fully match the called genes, so a read error is possible. This chain uses TRBV7-9 with TRBJ2-7, with 9 bases fitting TRBD1. This CDR3 contains 14 residues. The V gene's germline CDR1 is SEHNR and CDR2 FQNEAQ (reference sequence). The CDR3 loop is CASSQAGTGSEQYF. CDR3 nucleotide sequence: TGCGCCAGCAGCCAAGCCGGGACAGGGTCCGAGCAGTACTTC.

This chain connects TRBV13 to TRBJ2-7; D uncertain. Germline V gene lookup returns CDR1 PRHDT and CDR2 FYEKMQ (reference sequence). CDR3 size: 11 residues. Deletions cut 4 bases from V and 4 bases from J, with 5 bases between. This chain's CDR3 is CASSWMYEQYF. The CDR3 DNA sequence: TGTGCCAGCAGCTGGATGTACGAGCAGTACTTC.

The chain is built from TRBV7-9 and TRBJ2-3, with D tentatively TRBD2 (6 bases). The CDR3 runs to 15 residues. Germline assignment: CDR1 SEHNR and CDR2 FQNEAQ (reference sequence). Trimming removed 2 bases from V and 3 bases from J, with 12 bases in between. The CDR3, as DNA: TGTGCCAGCAGCTTAACAGGCGGGGCGACAGATACGCAGTATTTT. The encoded protein is CASSLTGGATDTQYF.

This clonotype appeared many times. The rearrangement links TRBV7-2 to TRBJ1-1; no definite D call. The CDR3 spans 14 residues. The germline V gene has CDR1 SGHTA and CDR2 FQGNSA. Trimming shortened V by 5 bases and J by 1 base, and 11 bases separated the two germline ends. CDR3 nucleotides: TGTGCCAGCAGCCTATCCCCGGGGAACACTGAAGCTTTCTTT. This sequence encodes CASSLSPGNTEAFF.

This clonotype was seen repeatedly, ten times or more. At one end, the junction sequence differs from germline, possibly due to a read error. The chain employs TRBV2 and TRBJ2-7; 9 positions match TRBD2. This CDR3 is 15 amino acids long. Germline assignment: CDR1 SNHLY and CDR2 FYNNEI. In nucleotides, the CDR3 is TGTGCCAGCAGTGAAGATAGCGGGAGCTCCCACGAGCAGTACTTC. It codes for CASSEDSGSSHEQYF.